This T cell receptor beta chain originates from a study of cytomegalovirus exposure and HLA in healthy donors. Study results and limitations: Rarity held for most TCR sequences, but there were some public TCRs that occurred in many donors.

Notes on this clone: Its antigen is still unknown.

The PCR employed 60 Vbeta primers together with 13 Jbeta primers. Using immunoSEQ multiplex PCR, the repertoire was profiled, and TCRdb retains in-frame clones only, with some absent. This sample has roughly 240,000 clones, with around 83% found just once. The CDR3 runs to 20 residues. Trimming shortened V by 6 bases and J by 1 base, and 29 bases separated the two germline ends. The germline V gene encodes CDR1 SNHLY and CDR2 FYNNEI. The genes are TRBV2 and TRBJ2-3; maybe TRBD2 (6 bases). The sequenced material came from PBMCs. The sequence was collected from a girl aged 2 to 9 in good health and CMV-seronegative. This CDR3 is CASRSRRGGIVAPRTDTQYF. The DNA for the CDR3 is TGTGCCAGCAGAAGTAGACGAGGCGGGATCGTGGCCCCACGCACAGATACGCAGTATTTT.